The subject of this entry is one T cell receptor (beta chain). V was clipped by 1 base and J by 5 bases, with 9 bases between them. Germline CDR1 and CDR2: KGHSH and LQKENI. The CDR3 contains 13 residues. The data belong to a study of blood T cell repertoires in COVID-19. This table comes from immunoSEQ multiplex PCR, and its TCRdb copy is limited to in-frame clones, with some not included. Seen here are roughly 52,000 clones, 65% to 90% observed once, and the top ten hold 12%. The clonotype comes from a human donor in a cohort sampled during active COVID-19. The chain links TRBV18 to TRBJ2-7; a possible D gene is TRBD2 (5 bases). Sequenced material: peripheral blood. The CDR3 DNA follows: TGTGCCAGCTCACCACTTTCGGGGAACGAGCAGTACTTC. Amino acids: CASSPLSGNEQYF.